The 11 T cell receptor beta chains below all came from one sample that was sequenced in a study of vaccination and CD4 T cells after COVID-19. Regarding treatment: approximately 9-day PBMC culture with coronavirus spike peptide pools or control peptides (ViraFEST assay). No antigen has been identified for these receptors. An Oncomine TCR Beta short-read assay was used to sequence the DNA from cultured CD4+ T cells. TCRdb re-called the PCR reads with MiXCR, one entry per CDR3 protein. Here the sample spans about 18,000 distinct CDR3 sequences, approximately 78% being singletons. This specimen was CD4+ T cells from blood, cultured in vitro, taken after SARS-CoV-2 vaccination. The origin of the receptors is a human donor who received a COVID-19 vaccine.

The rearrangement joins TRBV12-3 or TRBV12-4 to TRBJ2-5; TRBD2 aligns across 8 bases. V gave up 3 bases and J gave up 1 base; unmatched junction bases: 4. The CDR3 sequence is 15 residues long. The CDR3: CASSFSRGGQETQYF. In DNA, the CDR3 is TGTGCCAGCAGTTTTTCTCGGGGGGGCCAAGAGACCCAGTACTTC.

CDR3 protein: CATSRTSGGVKGETQYF. Here the CDR3 DNA reads TGTGCCACCAGCAGGACTAGCGGGGGGGTAAAAGGAGAGACCCAGTACTTC. The J gene is TRBJ2-5, the V gene TRBV15; 14 bases are shared with TRBD2. The CDR3 spans 17 residues. V dropped 3 bases and J dropped 4; count of bases not matched to a gene: 7. Germline V gene lookup returns CDR1 LNHNV and CDR2 YYDKDF (reference sequence).

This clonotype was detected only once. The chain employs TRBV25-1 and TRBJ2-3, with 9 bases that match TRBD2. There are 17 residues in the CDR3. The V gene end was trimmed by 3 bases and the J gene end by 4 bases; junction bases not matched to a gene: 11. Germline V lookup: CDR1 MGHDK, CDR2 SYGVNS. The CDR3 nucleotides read TGTGCCAGCAGTGACCTGACTAGCGGCGAAACTGCAGATACGCAGTATTTT. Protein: CASSDLTSGETADTQYF.

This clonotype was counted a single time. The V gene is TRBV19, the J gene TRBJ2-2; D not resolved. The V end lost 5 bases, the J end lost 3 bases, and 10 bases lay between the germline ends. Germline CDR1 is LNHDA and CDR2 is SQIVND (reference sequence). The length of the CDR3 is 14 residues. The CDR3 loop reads CASSPTSHTGELFF. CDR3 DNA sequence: TGTGCCAGTAGTCCCACCAGCCACACCGGGGAGCTGTTTTTT.

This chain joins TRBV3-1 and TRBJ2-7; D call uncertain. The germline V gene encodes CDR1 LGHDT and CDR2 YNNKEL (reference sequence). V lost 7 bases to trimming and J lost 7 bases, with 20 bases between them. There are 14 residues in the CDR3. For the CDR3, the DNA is TGTGCCAGCACCCCCGGTCTGGGGTTGGGGGAGCAGTACTTC. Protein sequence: CASTPGLGLGEQYF.

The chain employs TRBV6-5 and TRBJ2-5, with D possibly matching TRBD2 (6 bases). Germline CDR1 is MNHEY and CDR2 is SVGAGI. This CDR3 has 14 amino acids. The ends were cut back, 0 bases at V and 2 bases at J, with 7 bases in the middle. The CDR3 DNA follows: TGTGCCAGCAGTTACTCCCGGGGGCAAGAGACCCAGTACTTC. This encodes CASSYSRGQETQYF.

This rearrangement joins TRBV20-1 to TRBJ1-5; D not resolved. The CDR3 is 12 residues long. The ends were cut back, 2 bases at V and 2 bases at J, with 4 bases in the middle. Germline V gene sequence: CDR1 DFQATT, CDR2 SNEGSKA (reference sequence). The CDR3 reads CSARLGNQPQHF. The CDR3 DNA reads TGCAGTGCTAGACTGGGCAATCAGCCCCAGCATTTT.

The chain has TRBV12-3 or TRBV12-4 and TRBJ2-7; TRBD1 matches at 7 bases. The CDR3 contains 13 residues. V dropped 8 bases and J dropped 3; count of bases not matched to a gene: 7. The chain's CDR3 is CASRDRPDYEQYF. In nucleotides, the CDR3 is TGTGCCAGCCGGGACAGACCGGACTACGAGCAGTACTTC.

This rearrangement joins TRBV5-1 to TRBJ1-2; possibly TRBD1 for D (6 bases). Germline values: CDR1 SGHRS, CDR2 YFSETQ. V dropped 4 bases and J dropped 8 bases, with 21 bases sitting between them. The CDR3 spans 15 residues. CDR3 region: CASSPTTGSLGGYTF. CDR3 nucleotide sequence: TGCGCCAGCAGCCCGACGACAGGATCTTTGGGCGGCTACACCTTC. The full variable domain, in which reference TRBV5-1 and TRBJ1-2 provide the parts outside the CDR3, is KAGVTQTPRYLIKTRGQQVTLSCSPISGHRSVSWYQQTPGQGLQFLFEYFSETQRNKGNFPGRFSGRQFSNSRSEMNVSTLELGDSALYLCASSPTTGSLGGYTFGSGTRLTVV.

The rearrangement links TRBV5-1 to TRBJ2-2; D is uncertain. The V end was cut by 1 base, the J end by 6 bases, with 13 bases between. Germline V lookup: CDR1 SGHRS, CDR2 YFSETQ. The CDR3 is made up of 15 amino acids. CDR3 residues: CASSLMATASGELFF. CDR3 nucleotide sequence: TGCGCCAGCAGCTTGATGGCCACAGCGTCCGGGGAGCTGTTTTTT.

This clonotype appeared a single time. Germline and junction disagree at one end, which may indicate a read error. Written as DNA, the CDR3 is TGTGCCAGCATACGGGGGGCGAATGGAAGCACCATATATTTT. It encodes CASIRGANGSTIYF. The chain employs TRBV6-1 and TRBJ1-3, with D possibly matching TRBD1 (6 bases). Looked up from germline, CDR1 is MNHNS and CDR2 is SASEGT. This CDR3 is 14 amino acids long.